This TCR beta chain derives from a study of cytomegalovirus exposure and HLA in healthy donors. Study findings and constraints: V segments that were indistinguishable, TRBV6-2 and TRBV6-3 among them, were omitted from analysis.

As concerns this clone: The antigen is unknown.

J lost 6 bases, V lost 0 bases, and 10 bases had no gene match. The CDR3 is made up of 16 amino acids. Per germline, CDR1 SNHLY and CDR2 FYNNEI. Amplification used 60 Vbeta primers and 13 Jbeta primers. Data came from immunoSEQ multiplex PCR; TCRdb stores just in-frame clones and leaves some out. The sample records 40,000 to 55,000 clones, roughly 75% being singletons. The source is a young man in good health and CMV-seropositive. The rearrangement links TRBV2 to TRBJ1-1; 7 bases line up with TRBD1. Specimen: PBMCs. The CDR3 spells CASSEAARGGDSEAFF. CDR3 nucleotide sequence: TGTGCCAGCAGTGAAGCAGCAAGAGGGGGCGATTCTGAAGCTTTCTTT.